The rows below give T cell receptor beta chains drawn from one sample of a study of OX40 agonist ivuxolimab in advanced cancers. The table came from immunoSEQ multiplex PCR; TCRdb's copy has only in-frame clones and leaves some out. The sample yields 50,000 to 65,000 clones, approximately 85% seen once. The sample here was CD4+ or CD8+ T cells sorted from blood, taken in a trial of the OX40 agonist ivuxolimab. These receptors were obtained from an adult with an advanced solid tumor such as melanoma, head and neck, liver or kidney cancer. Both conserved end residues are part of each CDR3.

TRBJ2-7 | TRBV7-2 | CASSARQGDEQYF
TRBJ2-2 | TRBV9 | CASSARLAATGELFF
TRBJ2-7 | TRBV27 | CASRSTGQRVYEQYF
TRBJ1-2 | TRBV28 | CASISGGTNYGYTF
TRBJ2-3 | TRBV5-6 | CASSHDREDTQYF
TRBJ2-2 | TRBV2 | CASSEGAGYTGELFF
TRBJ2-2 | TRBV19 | CASSEWGPGTGELFF
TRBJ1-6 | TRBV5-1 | CASSFAIDRGSSPLHF
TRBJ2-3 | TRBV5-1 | CASSLEGGGVPSDTQYF
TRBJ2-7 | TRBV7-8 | CASSRGGAAGDEQYF
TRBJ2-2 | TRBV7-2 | CASSLYELSSGELFF
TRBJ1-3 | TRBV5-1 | CASSLESSGNTIYF
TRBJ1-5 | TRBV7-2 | CASSPTGGNQPQHF
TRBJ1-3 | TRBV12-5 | CASGLVMGRAGNTIYF
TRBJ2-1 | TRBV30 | CAWSVRANEQFF
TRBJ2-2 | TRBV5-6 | CASSFGFTGELFF
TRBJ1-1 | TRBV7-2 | CASSLGENTEAFF
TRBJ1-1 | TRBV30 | CAWSWKSREAFF
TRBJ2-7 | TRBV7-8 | CASSLGRGNYEQYF
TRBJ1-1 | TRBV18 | CASRTGRRDTEAFF
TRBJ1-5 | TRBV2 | CASVKDRVDQPQHF
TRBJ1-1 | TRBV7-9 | CASSLLMANTEAFF
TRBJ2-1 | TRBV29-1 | CSVQSRIRASTLSSYNEQFF
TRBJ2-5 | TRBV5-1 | CASSLGLGETQYF
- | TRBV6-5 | CASSYSSGGVYEQYF